The entry below gives a single TCR beta chain sequence along with its context. TCRdb reanalysed the RT-PCR reads using MiXCR and keeps one entry per CDR3 protein. The data hold some 3,500 distinct CDR3 sequences, with under 7.5% observed a single time. The source of the sample is a study of immune reconstitution after stem cell transplant in scleroderma. This CDR3 has 13 amino acids. Trimming stripped 2 bases from V and 9 bases from J, with 14 bases between. Germline CDR1 and CDR2: SQVTM and ANQGSEA. This TCR was recovered from a female donor with systemic sclerosis. The genes are TRBV29-1 and TRBJ2-1, with D perhaps TRBD1 (5 bases). Sample acquisition took place before or after autologous hematopoietic stem cell transplantation (not recorded which). The CDR3 nucleotides read TGCAGCGTTGAACGGCAGGGAAACGGTGAGCAGTTCTTC. Encoded protein: CSVERQGNGEQFF.